This T cell receptor beta chain was recorded in a study of siplizumab effects on memory and regulatory T cells. Details on this clone: Its target is not known.

Study findings and constraints: The drug siplizumab significantly decreased the alloreactive sequences that could be traced to unstimulated CD4+ memory cells. Proliferating Tregs taken from siplizumab cultures were not shown to have a confirmed suppressive function.

CDR3 size: 13 residues. Trimming removed 0 bases at V and 9 bases at J, with 9 bases between. The germline V gene encodes CDR1 SGHTA and CDR2 FQGTGA. It was 95,000 to 100,000 TCR templates that were assayed per sample. TCRdb keeps only in-frame clones here, not all; method: immunoSEQ multiplex PCR. In the table there are approximately 84,000 clones, 95% of which are singletons. Sequencing was carried out using CD8+ T cells sorted from blood. The sequence came from a human donor in good health. V usage is TRBV7-3 and J usage is TRBJ2-1, with no clear D. The CDR3 spells CASSLTSWGEQFF. CDR3 DNA: TGTGCCAGCAGCTTAACCTCATGGGGTGAGCAGTTCTTC.